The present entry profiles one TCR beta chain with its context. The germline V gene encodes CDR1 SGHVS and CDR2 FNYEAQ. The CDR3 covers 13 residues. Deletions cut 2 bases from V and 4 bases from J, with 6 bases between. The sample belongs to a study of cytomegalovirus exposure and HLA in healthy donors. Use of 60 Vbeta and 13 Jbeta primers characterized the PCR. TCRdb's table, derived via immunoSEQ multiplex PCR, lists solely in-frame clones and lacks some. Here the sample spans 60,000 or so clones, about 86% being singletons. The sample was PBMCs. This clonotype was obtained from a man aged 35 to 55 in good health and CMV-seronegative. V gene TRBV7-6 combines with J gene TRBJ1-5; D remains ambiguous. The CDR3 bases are TGTGCCAGCAGCTTACAGGAAAATCAGCCCCAGCATTTT. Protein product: CASSLQENQPQHF.